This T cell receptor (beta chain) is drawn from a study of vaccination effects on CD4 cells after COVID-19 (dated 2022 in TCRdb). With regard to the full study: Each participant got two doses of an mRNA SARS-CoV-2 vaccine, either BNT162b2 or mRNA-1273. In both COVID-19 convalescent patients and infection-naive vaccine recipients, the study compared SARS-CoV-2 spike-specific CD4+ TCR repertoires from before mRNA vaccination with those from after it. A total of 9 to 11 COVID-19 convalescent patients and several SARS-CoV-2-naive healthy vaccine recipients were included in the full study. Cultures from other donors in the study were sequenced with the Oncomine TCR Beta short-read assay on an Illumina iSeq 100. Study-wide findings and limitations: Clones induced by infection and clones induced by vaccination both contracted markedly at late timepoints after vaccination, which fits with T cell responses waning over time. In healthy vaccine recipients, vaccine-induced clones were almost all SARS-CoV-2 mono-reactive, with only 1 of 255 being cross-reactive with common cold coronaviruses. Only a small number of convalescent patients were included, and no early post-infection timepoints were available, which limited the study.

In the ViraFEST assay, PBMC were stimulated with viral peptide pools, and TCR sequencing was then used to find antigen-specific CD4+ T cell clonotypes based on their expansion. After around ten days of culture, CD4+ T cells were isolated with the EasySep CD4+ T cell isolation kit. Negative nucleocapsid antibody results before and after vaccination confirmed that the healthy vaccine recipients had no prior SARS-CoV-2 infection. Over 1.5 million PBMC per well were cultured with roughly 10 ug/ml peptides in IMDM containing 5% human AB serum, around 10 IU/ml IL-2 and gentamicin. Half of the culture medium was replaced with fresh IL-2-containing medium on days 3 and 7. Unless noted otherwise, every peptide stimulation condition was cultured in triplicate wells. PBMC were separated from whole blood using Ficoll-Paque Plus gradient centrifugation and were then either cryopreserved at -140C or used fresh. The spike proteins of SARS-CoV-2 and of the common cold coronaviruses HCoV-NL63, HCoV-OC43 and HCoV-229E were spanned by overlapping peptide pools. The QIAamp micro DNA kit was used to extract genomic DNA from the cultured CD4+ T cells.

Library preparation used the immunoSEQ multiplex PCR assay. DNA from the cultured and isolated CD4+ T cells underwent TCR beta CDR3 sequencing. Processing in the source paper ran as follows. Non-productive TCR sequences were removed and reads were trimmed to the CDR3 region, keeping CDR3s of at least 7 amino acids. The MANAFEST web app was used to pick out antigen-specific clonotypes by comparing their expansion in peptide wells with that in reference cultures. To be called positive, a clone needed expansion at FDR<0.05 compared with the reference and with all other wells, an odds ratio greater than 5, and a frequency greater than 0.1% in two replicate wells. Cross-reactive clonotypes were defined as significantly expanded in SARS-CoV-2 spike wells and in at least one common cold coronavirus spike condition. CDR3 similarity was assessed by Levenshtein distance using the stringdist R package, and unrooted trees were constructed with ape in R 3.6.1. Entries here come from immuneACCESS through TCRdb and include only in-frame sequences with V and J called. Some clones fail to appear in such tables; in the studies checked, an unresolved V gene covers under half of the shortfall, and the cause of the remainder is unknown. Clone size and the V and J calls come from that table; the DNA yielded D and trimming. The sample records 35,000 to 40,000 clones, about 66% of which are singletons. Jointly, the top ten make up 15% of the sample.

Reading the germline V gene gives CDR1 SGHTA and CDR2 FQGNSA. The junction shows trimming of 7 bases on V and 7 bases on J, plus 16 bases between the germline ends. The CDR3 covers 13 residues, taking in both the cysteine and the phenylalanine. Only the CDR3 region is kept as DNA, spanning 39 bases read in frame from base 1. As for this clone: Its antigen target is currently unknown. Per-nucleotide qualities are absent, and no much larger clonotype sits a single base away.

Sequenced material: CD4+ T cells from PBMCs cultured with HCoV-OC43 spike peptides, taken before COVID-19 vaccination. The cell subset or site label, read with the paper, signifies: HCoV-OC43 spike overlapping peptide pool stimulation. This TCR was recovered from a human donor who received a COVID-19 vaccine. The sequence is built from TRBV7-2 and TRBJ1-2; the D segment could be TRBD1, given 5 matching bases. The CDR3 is CASTGYSGGGYTF. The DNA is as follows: TGTGCCAGCACCGGATATTCCGGGGGTGGCTACACCTTC.